This T cell receptor (beta chain) is drawn from a study of blood T cell repertoires in COVID-19. Overall study: The United States, Italy and Spain provided the acute and convalescent COVID-19 samples.

V lost 6 bases to trimming and J lost 8 bases, with 20 bases between them. Germline V gene sequence: CDR1 MDHEN, CDR2 SYDVKM. The CDR3 length is 16 residues. How the authors handled the data: Using reference gene primer amplification, nucleated cell counts were estimated. Libraries were prepared by immunoSEQ multiplex PCR; TCRdb keeps only in-frame clonotypes and omits some of them. V and J calls and clone size follow that table, whereas D and trimming were derived from the DNA. The sample lists about 210,000 clones; around 84% were seen once. The rearrangement uses TRBV28 and TRBJ1-6; perhaps TRBD1 as D (5 bases). The TCR was taken from a woman aged 80 or over with COVID-19, enrolled during active disease. Material for sequencing was peripheral blood. The CDR3 nucleotides read TGTGCCAGCAGCGAACACGACAGAAAAGAATATTCACCCCTCCACTTT. This codes for CASSEHDRKEYSPLHF.